A single sample is the source of the 31 T cell receptor beta chains below, sequenced in a study of blood T cell repertoires in COVID-19. Sequencing was performed with immunoSEQ multiplex PCR; in TCRdb, only in-frame clones are kept and a portion is missing. The table includes some 460,000 clones, roughly 85% detected once. Sequenced material: PBMCs or T cells enriched from blood (not recorded which). The source of these receptors is a woman aged 18-29 years with acute COVID-19.

The chain is built from TRBV29-1 and TRBJ1-2; D is perhaps TRBD1 (5 bases). The length of the CDR3 is 11 residues. The germline gives CDR1 SQVTM, CDR2 ANQGSEA. Between the trimmed V and J ends, which lost 7 bases and 7 bases, there was a span of 13 bases. CDR3 amino acids: CSEKGESGYTF. The CDR3 DNA reads TGCAGCGAAAAAGGGGAATCTGGCTACACCTTC. The whole variable domain, remainder taken from reference TRBV29-1 and TRBJ1-2, is SAVISQKPSRDICQRGTSLTIQCQVDSQVTMMFWYRQQPGQSLTLIATANQGSEATYESGFVIDKFPISRPNLTFSTLTVSNMSPEDSSIYLCSEKGESGYTFGSGTRLTVV.

The chain is built from TRBV6-4 and TRBJ2-2; weak D call: TRBD2 (5 bases). Trimming left V 5 bases short and J 4 bases short, with 14 bases between. CDR1 is MRHNA, CDR2 SNTAGT, per germline. The CDR3 loop spans 15 amino acids. The CDR3 loop reads CASSTGSGVTGELFF. The CDR3 DNA sequence: TGTGCCAGCAGTACTGGGAGTGGGGTCACCGGGGAGCTGTTTTTT.

The V call is TRBV5-4, the J call TRBJ1-1, with no clear D. Trimming took off 0 bases at V and 0 bases at J, with 9 bases between the two ends. Germline CDR1 and CDR2: SGHNT and YYREEE (reference sequence). This CDR3 region has 15 residues. In DNA form, the CDR3 reads TGTGCCAGCAGCTTGGTGGCAGGCTTGAACACTGAAGCTTTCTTT. Translated: CASSLVAGLNTEAFF.

The CDR3 loop reads CASSPPSVVGELFF. The CDR3 nucleotides read TGTGCCAGCAGTCCCCCTAGCGTGGTCGGGGAGCTGTTTTTT. This sequence joins TRBV28 and TRBJ2-2, with D possibly being TRBD2 (6 bases). The germline gives CDR1 MDHEN, CDR2 SYDVKM. The CDR3 loop spans 14 amino acids. Deletions cut 5 bases from V and 7 bases from J, with 14 bases between.

The chain carries TRBV11-2 and TRBJ1-2; perhaps TRBD1 as D (6 bases). V dropped 2 bases and J dropped 4 bases, with 11 bases sitting between them. The germline V gene has CDR1 SGHAT and CDR2 FQNNGV. The length of the CDR3 is 14 residues. The CDR3 loop is CASSLFQGTYGYTF. The CDR3, as DNA: TGTGCCAGCAGCTTATTTCAGGGGACCTATGGCTACACCTTC.

This clone occurred a few times. The chain links TRBV5-1 to TRBJ2-7; 11 bases are shared with TRBD2. The J segment lost 2 bases and the V segment lost 0 bases, leaving 1 base of the junction unmatched. This CDR3 contains 15 residues. The germline gives CDR1 SGHRS, CDR2 YFSETQ. The CDR3 protein is CASSLATSGTYEQYF. CDR3 DNA: TGCGCCAGCAGCTTGGCGACTAGCGGGACCTACGAGCAGTACTTC.

This clone was counted a single time. Different DNA sequences within this sample yield the same CDR3. This chain uses TRBV28 with TRBJ2-7; D is unclear. Trimming removed 5 bases at V and 4 bases at J, with 6 bases between. Germline-derived CDR1 and CDR2 are MDHEN and SYDVKM. The CDR3 sequence is 11 residues long. CDR3 amino acids: CASSHGYEQYF. The CDR3 coding sequence is TGTGCCAGCAGTCACGGTTACGAGCAGTACTTC.

The rearrangement uses TRBV9 and TRBJ2-3; 7 bases align to TRBD2. The V gene end was trimmed by 0 bases and the J gene end by 7 bases; junction bases not matched to a gene: 11. Germline loops: CDR1 SGDLS, CDR2 YYNGEE. This CDR3 has 16 residues. CDR3: CASSVEDYTGGNTQYF. The CDR3 bases are TGTGCCAGCAGCGTAGAGGACTACACCGGGGGGAATACGCAGTATTTT.

The chain combines TRBV6-5 with TRBJ1-1; D gene uncertain. Germline values: CDR1 MNHEY, CDR2 SVGAGI. This CDR3 is built from 11 residues. V lost 7 bases to trimming and J lost 2 bases, with 5 bases between them. The CDR3 coding sequence is TGTGCCAGCACCAGAAACACTGAAGCTTTCTTT. Translating it yields CASTRNTEAFF.

V and J are TRBV7-9 and TRBJ1-2; D not certain. The CDR3 is made up of 17 amino acids. V was cut by 5 bases and J by 0 bases, with 19 bases left in between. Germline V gene data show CDR1 as SEHNR and CDR2 as FQNEAQ (reference sequence). CDR3 in DNA: TGTGCCAGCAGCCCCTCCGTCAGGAACAACGCTAACTATGGCTACACCTTC. Protein: CASSPSVRNNANYGYTF.

The chain has TRBV11-3 and TRBJ2-5; possibly TRBD1 for D (6 bases). This CDR3 is built from 13 residues. Trimming cost V 2 bases and J 6 bases, with 10 bases left between them. Germline CDR1 and CDR2: SGHNT and YENEEA. In DNA form, the CDR3 reads TGTGCCAGCAGCTTAAACAGGGTGCAGACCCAGTACTTC. Amino acids: CASSLNRVQTQYF.

The DNA for the CDR3 is TGCGCCAGCAGCCAAGAACAGGGCGGGTATGGCTACACCTTC. Encoded protein: CASSQEQGGYGYTF. The rearrangement links TRBV4-1 to TRBJ1-2; weak D call: TRBD1 (6 bases). V lost 0 bases and J lost 5, with 10 bases in between. The germline V gene has CDR1 MGHRA and CDR2 YSYEKL. The CDR3 loop spans 14 amino acids.

J is TRBJ2-7 and V is TRBV25-1, with a possible D match to TRBD1 (5 bases). The CDR3 is 13 amino acids. V lost 7 bases and J 6 bases, leaving 16 bases between the germline ends. CDR1 MGHDK and CDR2 SYGVNS come from the germline V gene. The CDR3 sequence is CASTPAREGEQYF. DNA for the CDR3: TGTGCCAGCACACCGGCCAGGGAAGGCGAGCAGTACTTC.

The CDR3 is CASTETGAWTEAFF. The CDR3 DNA reads TGTGCCAGCACCGAGACAGGGGCATGGACTGAAGCTTTCTTT. The genes are TRBV27 and TRBJ1-1; 8 bases line up with TRBD1. CDR3 size: 14 residues. Germline loops: CDR1 MNHEY, CDR2 SMNVEV (reference sequence). J was trimmed by 5 bases and V by 7 bases; bases with no gene match: 9.

The chain recombines TRBV5-1 with TRBJ2-5, with unresolved D. Germline assignment: CDR1 SGHRS and CDR2 YFSETQ. The ends were cut back, 4 bases at V and 1 base at J, with 5 bases in the middle. CDR3 length: 12 residues. The DNA for the CDR3 is TGCGCCAGCAGCGTCAGCCAAGAGACCCAGTACTTC. Translation gives CASSVSQETQYF.

The genes are TRBV7-2 and TRBJ2-5, with TRBD2 identical over 10 bases. The CDR3 contains 15 residues. CDR1 is SGHTA and CDR2 is FQGNSA in the germline V gene. V trimming: 3 bases; J trimming: 4 bases; junction bases outside the gene matches: 5. The CDR3 sequence: CASSFQAGGPETQYF. Here the CDR3 DNA reads TGTGCCAGCAGCTTTCAAGCGGGAGGGCCAGAGACCCAGTACTTC.

The V gene is TRBV10-3, the J gene TRBJ1-2; 8 positions agree with TRBD1. Germline V CDR1 and CDR2: ENHRY, SYGVKD. CDR3 length: 13 amino acids. After removal of 10 bases from V and 1 base from J, the junction contained 5 bases not matched to a gene. The chain's CDR3 is CATRDRSNYGYTF. CDR3 sequence (DNA): TGTGCCACTCGGGACAGGAGTAACTATGGCTACACCTTC.

This chain joins TRBV19 and TRBJ1-1; D is undetermined. This CDR3 is built from 15 residues. V dropped 3 bases and J dropped 3 bases, with 14 bases sitting between them. The germline CDR1 and CDR2 sequences are LNHDA and SQIVND (reference sequence). CDR3 in amino acids: CASSIGFSRDTEAFF. CDR3 coding DNA: TGTGCCAGTAGTATCGGATTTTCGAGGGACACTGAAGCTTTCTTT.

The V gene is TRBV12-3 or TRBV12-4, the J gene TRBJ2-1; unclear D gene. This CDR3 has 11 residues. The V end lost 2 bases, the J end lost 9 bases, and 5 bases lay between the germline ends. This chain's CDR3 is CASSLQFEQFF. CDR3 nucleotides: TGTGCCAGCAGTTTACAGTTTGAGCAGTTCTTC.

The genes are TRBV15 and TRBJ1-6; no definite D call. CDR1 and CDR2 (germline): LNHNV, YYDKDF (reference sequence). The CDR3 has 14 amino acids. V lost 0 bases to trimming and J lost 11 bases, with 11 bases between them. Here the CDR3 DNA reads TGTGCCACCAGCAGAGATCGGGGAAGTCCACCCCTCCACTTT. Residues: CATSRDRGSPPLHF.

CDR3 sequence: CASAYRTMNTEAFF. The CDR3 nucleotides read TGTGCCAGCGCCTACAGGACAATGAACACTGAAGCTTTCTTT. The chain uses TRBV2 and TRBJ1-1; maybe TRBD1 (5 bases). The V gene lost 8 bases and the J gene lost 0 bases, with 13 bases spanning the gap. Per germline, CDR1 SNHLY and CDR2 FYNNEI. CDR3 length: 14 amino acids. Using reference TRBV2 and TRBJ1-1 for the parts outside the CDR3, the full variable domain is EPEVTQTPSHQVTQMGQEVILRCVPISNHLYFYWYRQILGQKVEFLVSFYNNEISEKSEIFDDQFSVERPDGSNFTLKIRSTKLEDSAMYFCASAYRTMNTEAFFGQGTRLTVV.

The V gene is TRBV9, the J gene TRBJ2-1; 10 bases agree with TRBD2. The length of the CDR3 is 15 residues. CDR1 and CDR2 from the germline V gene are SGDLS and YYNGEE. J lost 8 bases, V lost 0 bases, and 5 bases had no gene match. CDR3 DNA sequence: TGTGCCAGCAGCGTAGAATCTAGCGGGAGTTATGAGCAGTTCTTC. Its protein product is CASSVESSGSYEQFF.

The sample holds a few counts of this clone. The chain couples TRBV28 to TRBJ1-2; D is unclear. CDR1 MDHEN and CDR2 SYDVKM come from the germline V gene. The V end was cut by 3 bases, the J end by 4 bases, with 12 bases between. This CDR3 comprises 14 residues. Here the CDR3 reads CASSFPRGGYGYTF. The CDR3 region has the DNA TGTGCCAGCAGTTTCCCGCGGGGAGGCTATGGCTACACCTTC.

The gene calls are TRBV9 and TRBJ2-2, with 10 bases fitting TRBD2. Germline V gives CDR1 SGDLS, CDR2 YYNGEE. The ends lost 0 bases at V and 1 base at J; junction bases unmatched: 3. This CDR3 spans 17 amino acids. The CDR3 bases are TGTGCCAGCAGCGTAGTACTAGCGGGAATGAACACCGGGGAGCTGTTTTTT. Translation: CASSVVLAGMNTGELFF.

The chain recombines TRBV4-3 with TRBJ2-3; TRBD2 is a possible D gene (5 bases). V was cut by 0 bases and J by 7 bases, with 11 bases left in between. Germline assignment: CDR1 LGHNA and CDR2 YSLEER. The length of the CDR3 is 14 residues. CDR3 sequence reads: CASSQEVRVNTQYF. CDR3 bases: TGCGCCAGCAGCCAAGAGGTGAGGGTGAATACGCAGTATTTT.

The chain links TRBV6-5 to TRBJ1-2; 7 nucleotides line up with TRBD1. CDR1 and CDR2 (germline): MNHEY, SVGAGI. The V and J ends lost 2 bases and 4 bases, in that order; junction bases with no gene match: 4. This CDR3 region has 14 residues. The CDR3 here is CASSYGSGGYGYTF. CDR3 nucleotides: TGTGCCAGCAGTTACGGTTCAGGGGGCTATGGCTACACCTTC.

V gene TRBV3-1 (or the pseudogene TRBV3-2) combines with J gene TRBJ2-1; perhaps TRBD1 as D (6 bases). The length of the CDR3 is 15 residues. Germline values: CDR1 LGHDT, CDR2 YNNKEL (reference sequence). The V gene lost 1 base and the J gene lost 2 bases, with 9 bases spanning the gap. CDR3 DNA: TGTGCCAGCAGCCAAGGGGGGCTGACCTACAATGAGCAGTTCTTC. Translated: CASSQGGLTYNEQFF.

The chain uses TRBV10-1 and TRBJ1-3; 11 bases are shared with TRBD1. Germline V gives CDR1 WNHNN, CDR2 SYGVQD (reference sequence). The CDR3 has 14 amino acids. V lost 8 bases to trimming and J lost 7 bases; unmatched junction nucleotides: 7. DNA of the CDR3: TGCGCCAGCTCCGGGACAGGGGGGATGAACACCATATATTTT. As protein: CASSGTGGMNTIYF.

The chain carries TRBV12-1 and TRBJ2-7; the table's TRBD1 call for D was not verified on the DNA. TRBV12-1 is listed as a pseudogene. This CDR3 region has 16 residues. As DNA, the CDR3 is TGTGCCAGCAGCCCATCCGCCGGGACAGGAGCCTACGAGCAGTACTTC. This translates into CASSPSAGTGAYEQYF.

This sequence joins TRBV5-8 and TRBJ1-2, with TRBD1 matching over 9 bases. The CDR3 is 14 amino acids. J was trimmed by 8 bases and V by 7 bases; bases with no gene match: 12. The V gene's germline CDR1 is SGHTS and CDR2 YDEGEE. The CDR3 here is CASRLPTGGWGYTF. The CDR3 DNA reads as TGTGCCAGCCGTTTACCCACAGGGGGCTGGGGCTACACCTTC.

The chain is built from TRBV11-2 and TRBJ2-2; TRBD2 agrees at 8 bases. The CDR3 totals 15 residues. Germline V gives CDR1 SGHAT, CDR2 FQNNGV. Trimming removed 4 bases from V and 5 bases from J; junction bases left unmatched: 6. The CDR3 is CASSSGLAGTGELFF. CDR3 in DNA: TGTGCCAGCAGCTCCGGACTAGCTGGGACCGGGGAGCTGTTTTTT.